One sample yielded the 32 T cell receptor beta chains listed below, sequenced in a study of shared clonotypes between healthy human individuals. Libraries were prepared by immunoSEQ multiplex PCR; TCRdb keeps only in-frame clonotypes and omits some of them. Altogether roughly 2,300,000 clones are present, 85% to 95% being singletons, with the ten largest covering 0.3% to 0.45%. Material for sequencing was naive CD4+ T cells from PBMCs. Documented subset: CD45RA+ positively selected. Receptor source: a man aged 18-30 years in good health. Some clones in this sample may be carry-over from other donors' samples.

This clone was seen only once. The genes are TRBV7-3 and TRBJ1-1; perhaps TRBD1 as D (5 bases). The CDR3 has 13 residues. V gave up 0 bases and J gave up 5 bases, with 7 bases separating them. Looked up from germline, CDR1 is SGHTA and CDR2 is FQGTGA. The CDR3 reads CASSLTWGTEAFF. CDR3 in DNA: TGTGCCAGCAGCTTAACGTGGGGGACTGAAGCTTTCTTT.

As for this clone: Other DNA sequences in this sample translate to the same CDR3. CDR3 bases: TGTGCCAGCAGTTACACGGGGAACGAGCAGTACTTC. Translation: CASSYTGNEQYF. The rearrangement uses TRBV6-5 and TRBJ2-7; tentative D call: TRBD2 (5 bases). CDR1 MNHEY and CDR2 SVGAGI come from the germline V gene. The CDR3 loop spans 12 amino acids. V was trimmed by 2 bases and J by 5 bases, leaving 7 bases between them.

V and J are TRBV4-1 and TRBJ2-6; TRBD2 is a possible D gene (6 bases). Trimming removed 4 bases from V and 4 bases from J, with 20 bases in between. The CDR3 length is 18 residues. CDR1 MGHRA and CDR2 YSYEKL come from the germline V gene. CDR3: CASSPQTVLAPGANVLTF. CDR3 DNA sequence: TGCGCCAGCAGCCCTCAGACAGTCCTAGCGCCCGGGGCCAACGTCCTGACTTTC.

The chain has TRBV15 and TRBJ2-3; 13 bases map to TRBD2. The trim removed 2 bases at V and 2 bases at J, leaving 7 bases unmatched. The CDR3 is made up of 18 amino acids. The germline gives CDR1 LNHNV, CDR2 YYDKDF (reference sequence). The CDR3 nucleotides read TGTGCCACCAGCAGATCCACGGGACTAGCGGGGTTCACAGATACGCAGTATTTT. It yields the protein CATSRSTGLAGFTDTQYF.

Here the CDR3 DNA reads TGTGCCAGCTCAAAGGGGGATACAGATACGCAGTATTTT. Translating it yields CASSKGDTDTQYF. The chain combines TRBV18 with TRBJ2-3, with D possibly matching TRBD1 (6 bases). V lost 5 bases, J lost 3 bases, and 9 bases lay in between. The CDR3 runs 13 residues. The V gene's germline CDR1 is KGHSH and CDR2 LQKENI.

The chain is built from TRBV6-5 and TRBJ2-2; perhaps TRBD1 as D (5 bases). V was cut by 5 bases and J by 3 bases, with 13 bases left in between. The CDR3 contains 15 residues. CDR1 MNHEY and CDR2 SVGAGI come from the germline V gene. For the CDR3, the DNA is TGTGCCAGCAGTCGACTCGACAGAGACACCGGGGAGCTGTTTTTT. It translates to CASSRLDRDTGELFF.

The J gene is TRBJ2-5, the V gene TRBV28; D is undetermined. The germline V gene encodes CDR1 MDHEN and CDR2 SYDVKM. This CDR3 comprises 17 residues. Deletions cut 3 bases from V and 1 base from J, with 18 bases between. CDR3 nucleotides: TGTGCCAGCAGTTTTCCCTCAGGACGCCACCTCCAAGAGACCCAGTACTTC. It is translated as CASSFPSGRHLQETQYF.

This clone was observed a single time. The V and J genes are TRBV15 and TRBJ2-5, with no clear D. V gave up 4 bases and J gave up 2 bases, with 8 bases separating them. The germline CDR1 and CDR2 sequences are LNHNV and YYDKDF (reference sequence). The length of the CDR3 is 13 residues. CDR3 nucleotide sequence: TGTGCCACCAGCAATTATCGGCAAGAGACCCAGTACTTC. It codes for CATSNYRQETQYF.

This sequence joins TRBV6-6 and TRBJ2-1; 7 nucleotides line up with TRBD2. The CDR3 consists of 13 residues. Germline CDR1 and CDR2: MNHNY and SVGAGI (reference sequence). V lost 2 bases and J lost 10; bases outside the gene matches: 5. For the CDR3, the DNA is TGTGCCAGCAGTTACGGGCTAGCGGTAGAGCAGTTCTTC. Translated: CASSYGLAVEQFF.

The chain combines TRBV28 with TRBJ2-3; 8 bases agree with TRBD2. V lost 3 bases to trimming and J lost 1 base; unmatched junction nucleotides: 3. This CDR3 spans 15 amino acids. The germline V gene encodes CDR1 MDHEN and CDR2 SYDVKM. The DNA of the CDR3 is TGTGCCAGCAGTTTTCAAGCGGGAGGCACAGATACGCAGTATTTT. Translation gives CASSFQAGGTDTQYF.

For this clone: Other DNA variants within this sample encode the same CDR3. This sequence joins TRBV18 and TRBJ2-1; 11 nucleotides line up with TRBD2. The CDR3 runs 15 residues. The germline V gene has CDR1 KGHSH and CDR2 LQKENI. V shed 1 base and J 8 bases; nucleotides not matched to a gene: 4. CDR3 loop: CASSPLAGGLDEQFF. CDR3 bases: TGTGCCAGCTCACCACTAGCGGGAGGGCTTGATGAGCAGTTCTTC.

In this sample, this clone turned up once. The chain combines TRBV5-1 with TRBJ2-1; TRBD2 matches 11 bases. The CDR3 sequence is 16 residues long. The V and J ends lost 4 bases and 2 bases, in that order; junction bases with no gene match: 5. Germline CDR1 and CDR2: SGHRS and YFSETQ. CDR3 sequence reads: CASSVGTSGPYNEQFF. The CDR3 DNA is TGCGCCAGCAGCGTAGGGACTAGCGGACCCTACAATGAGCAGTTCTTC.

The J gene is TRBJ2-2, the V gene TRBV18; TRBD1 or TRBD2 may be the D gene (5 bases each). The germline CDR1 and CDR2 sequences are KGHSH and LQKENI. The CDR3 is 18 amino acids. V was shortened by 2 bases and J by 0 bases, with 16 bases between the two germline ends. This chain's CDR3 is CASSPSMGEGSNTGELFF. The CDR3 DNA is TGTGCCAGCTCACCAAGTATGGGCGAGGGGTCGAACACCGGGGAGCTGTTTTTT.

The gene calls are TRBV7-9 and TRBJ2-5; D remains unclear. The germline V and J ends were trimmed by 1 base and 5 bases, with 14 bases remaining between them. CDR3 length: 15 residues. Germline V CDR1 and CDR2: SEHNR, FQNEAQ (reference sequence). DNA for the CDR3: TGTGCCAGCAGCTTAGGATTCGTGGATCCGGAGACCCAGTACTTC. Amino acid sequence: CASSLGFVDPETQYF.

The chain has TRBV6-1 and TRBJ1-1; D unclear. V gave up 6 bases and J gave up 8 bases, with 10 bases separating them. Germline loops: CDR1 MNHNS, CDR2 SASEGT. CDR3 size: 11 residues. CDR3 nucleotide sequence: TGTGCCAGCAGCGTCGGGTTGGAAGCTTTCTTT. This codes for CASSVGLEAFF.

As regards this clone: This same CDR3 is encoded by further DNA sequences in the sample. This chain links TRBV6-6 with TRBJ1-4; D is ambiguous. This CDR3 comprises 12 residues. CDR1 is MNHNY and CDR2 is SVGAGI in the germline V gene (reference sequence). V dropped 0 bases and J dropped 7 bases, with 3 bases sitting between them. DNA for the CDR3: TGTGCCAGCAGTTACTCTGGTGAAAAACTGTTTTTT. Translated: CASSYSGEKLFF.

The chain recombines TRBV19 with TRBJ1-5; D may be TRBD1 (5 bases). Per germline, CDR1 LNHDA and CDR2 SQIVND (reference sequence). The CDR3 extends over 14 amino acids. Trimming shortened V by 7 bases and J by 7 bases, and 17 bases separated the two germline ends. The DNA for the CDR3 is TGTGCCAGTAAGCGACTCCGGGACGAGCAGCCCCAGCATTTT. Protein: CASKRLRDEQPQHF.

V and J are TRBV27 and TRBJ1-5, with D unclear. V lost 7 bases to trimming and J lost 2 bases, with 12 bases between them. Germline V gene sequence: CDR1 MNHEY, CDR2 SMNVEV (reference sequence). This CDR3 region has 14 residues. CDR3 loop: CASTNRRGNQPQHF. CDR3 coding DNA: TGTGCCAGCACCAATCGACGGGGCAATCAGCCCCAGCATTTT.

The chain combines TRBV18 with TRBJ2-3; D perhaps matches TRBD1 (6 bases). Germline lookup yields CDR1 KGHSH and CDR2 LQKENI. Trimming stripped 6 bases from V and 5 bases from J, with 12 bases between. The CDR3 contains 13 residues. CDR3 bases: TGTGCCAGCTCTCAGCACAGGGAAGATACGCAGTATTTT. Translated, it gives CASSQHREDTQYF. The variable domain in full, with the rest retrieved from reference TRBV18 and TRBJ2-3, is NAGVMQNPRHLVRRRGQEARLRCSPMKGHSHVYWYRQLPEEGLKFMVYLQKENIIDESGMPKERFSAEFPKEGPSILRIQQVVRGDSAAYFCASSQHREDTQYFGPGTRLTVL.

This chain links TRBV5-1 with TRBJ1-3; D gene uncertain. Germline V gene lookup returns CDR1 SGHRS and CDR2 YFSETQ. Trimming removed 4 bases at V and 0 bases at J, with 11 bases between. The CDR3 extends over 15 amino acids. CDR3 amino acids: CASSLRPLSGNTIYF. For the CDR3, the DNA is TGCGCCAGCAGCCTGCGTCCCCTCTCTGGAAACACCATATATTTT.

This clone is a singleton in its sample. The chain combines TRBV6-5 with TRBJ2-3; the D is unclear. CDR1 MNHEY and CDR2 SVGAGI come from the germline V gene. V was clipped by 8 bases and J by 2 bases, with 14 bases between them. This CDR3 is 14 amino acids long. CDR3 sequence reads: CASGPRPYTDTQYF. CDR3 DNA sequence: TGTGCCAGCGGGCCTCGACCGTACACAGATACGCAGTATTTT.

This chain links TRBV18 with TRBJ1-2; D may be TRBD1 (5 bases). The V gene's germline CDR1 is KGHSH and CDR2 LQKENI. CDR3 length: 13 residues. Trimming took off 1 base at V and 13 bases at J, with 16 bases between the two ends. This CDR3 is CASSPLTGDYLTF. Written as DNA, the CDR3 is TGTGCCAGCTCACCACTCACAGGAGACTATCTCACCTTC.

The rearrangement links TRBV7-9 to TRBJ1-4; D is uncertain. The CDR3 has 13 residues. Trimming shortened V by 1 base and J by 7 bases, and 7 bases separated the two germline ends. The germline gives CDR1 SEHNR, CDR2 FQNEAQ (reference sequence). The DNA of the CDR3 is TGTGCCAGCAGCTTAGGGTTCGGTGAAAAACTGTTTTTT. This encodes CASSLGFGEKLFF.

V gene TRBV19 combines with J gene TRBJ2-2; TRBD2 matches 10 bases. The germline V gene encodes CDR1 LNHDA and CDR2 SQIVND (reference sequence). The CDR3 has 18 amino acids. The V and J ends lost 3 bases and 1 base, in that order; junction bases with no gene match: 8. DNA for the CDR3: TGTGCCAGTAGTATCGGCAGCGGGAGGGCCGGGAACACCGGGGAGCTGTTTTTT. This encodes CASSIGSGRAGNTGELFF.

The chain employs TRBV11-2 and TRBJ1-2; TRBD1 matches at 7 bases. The CDR3 runs to 13 residues. V lost 5 bases to trimming and J lost 5 bases; unmatched junction nucleotides: 5. Germline V gene lookup returns CDR1 SGHAT and CDR2 FQNNGV. The DNA for the CDR3 is TGTGCCAGCAGCGTCGACAGGGTATATGGCTACACCTTC. Its translation: CASSVDRVYGYTF.

This clone has only a few counts. This rearrangement joins TRBV7-3 to TRBJ1-2; D might be TRBD1 (5 bases). Trimming stripped 5 bases from V and 6 bases from J, with 10 bases between. Germline loops: CDR1 SGHTA, CDR2 FQGTGA. The CDR3 length is 12 residues. Written as DNA, the CDR3 is TGTGCCAGCAGCGAGGAAGGGGATGGCTACACCTTC. Its translation: CASSEEGDGYTF. Complete variable domain (other parts from reference TRBV7-3 and TRBJ1-2): GAGVSQTPSNKVTEKGKYVELRCDPISGHTALYWYRQSLGQGPEFLIYFQGTGAADDSGLPNDRFFAVRPEGSVSTLKIQRTERGDSAVYLCASSEEGDGYTFGSGTRLTVV.

This clone was seen only once. The chain employs TRBV6-5 and TRBJ2-5; tentatively, D is TRBD2 (7 bases). The CDR3 extends over 14 amino acids. Germline CDR1 and CDR2: MNHEY and SVGAGI. With 6 bases removed from V and 1 base from J, the gap between germline ends came to 12 bases. CDR3 sequence (DNA): TGTGCCAGCAGAGAGGGGGGGACCCAAGAGACCCAGTACTTC. It translates to CASREGGTQETQYF.

V is TRBV18 and J is TRBJ2-6; TRBD2 matches at 12 bases. V trimming: 3 bases; J trimming: 2 bases; junction bases outside the gene matches: 8. CDR1 and CDR2 (germline): KGHSH, LQKENI. The CDR3 sequence is 19 residues long. This chain's CDR3 is CASSPPASGRAPGANVLTF. DNA of the CDR3: TGTGCCAGCTCACCCCCTGCTAGCGGGAGGGCCCCTGGGGCCAACGTCCTGACTTTC.

V is TRBV6-5 and J is TRBJ2-5, with TRBD1 as a possible D gene (6 bases). Germline V gene lookup returns CDR1 MNHEY and CDR2 SVGAGI. The CDR3 totals 15 residues. The V gene lost 0 bases and the J gene lost 1 base, with 9 bases spanning the gap. The CDR3 nucleotides are TGTGCCAGCAGTTACTCTCGGACAGCCCAAGAGACCCAGTACTTC. As protein: CASSYSRTAQETQYF.

The chain combines TRBV5-1 with TRBJ2-3; TRBD2 matches at 7 bases. V dropped 0 bases and J dropped 1; count of bases not matched to a gene: 8. Per the germline V gene, CDR1 is SGHRS and CDR2 is YFSETQ. The CDR3 is 17 amino acids. CDR3 region: CASSLAYGGGRTDTQYF. The CDR3 nucleotides read TGCGCCAGCAGCTTGGCGTACGGCGGGGGACGCACAGATACGCAGTATTTT.

The chain combines TRBV27 with TRBJ1-2; TRBD1 matches at 7 bases. Germline lookup yields CDR1 MNHEY and CDR2 SMNVEV (reference sequence). Trimming at V came to 4 bases and at J to 1 base, leaving 12 bases not matched to a gene. This CDR3 region has 17 residues. The CDR3: CASSSFGKGQINYGYTF. CDR3 bases: TGTGCCAGCAGTTCTTTCGGTAAGGGACAGATTAACTATGGCTACACCTTC.

The chain carries TRBV9 and TRBJ1-2, with 12 bases that match TRBD1. The V segment lost 3 bases and the J segment 12 bases; nucleotides outside the gene matches: 12. Germline-derived CDR1 and CDR2 are SGDLS and YYNGEE. This CDR3 is built from 15 residues. The CDR3 sequence is CASSARPGQGALHTF. CDR3 in DNA: TGTGCCAGCAGCGCCAGGCCGGGACAGGGGGCTCTTCACACCTTC.